Following are 10 T cell receptor beta chains from one sample sequenced in a study of response to subunit inactivated influenza vaccine. TCRdb re-called the RT-PCR reads through MiXCR, storing one row per CDR3 protein. The sample has over 800,000 distinct CDR3 sequences, around 21% seen once; the top ten hold around 9.6%. The sample here was PBMCs from blood, taken roughly 5 days after vaccination. These receptors all come from a man in his fifties who received an inactivated influenza vaccine.

This rearrangement joins TRBV20-1 to TRBJ1-2, with TRBD1 as a possible D gene (5 bases). V gave up 6 bases and J gave up 1 base, with 15 bases separating them. There are 14 residues in the CDR3. Per the germline V gene, CDR1 is DFQATT and CDR2 is SNEGSKA (reference sequence). The CDR3 is CSAVDNRNNYGYTF. For the CDR3, the DNA is TGCAGTGCGGTGGACAACAGGAATAACTATGGCTACACCTTC.

This chain connects TRBV4-3 to TRBJ2-2; D remains ambiguous. The germline CDR1 and CDR2 sequences are LGHNA and YSLEER. The V end lost 0 bases, the J end lost 6 bases, and 5 bases lay between the germline ends. The CDR3 consists of 13 residues. In nucleotides, the CDR3 is TGCGCCAGCAGCCAAGACCAATCCGGGGAGCTGTTTTTT. Protein: CASSQDQSGELFF.

This clonotype was observed a few times. The V and J genes are TRBV7-9 and TRBJ2-1, with 13 bases identical to TRBD2. The ends lost 5 bases at V and 4 bases at J; junction bases unmatched: 2. The CDR3 has 15 residues. Germline CDR1 is SEHNR and CDR2 is FQNEAQ (reference sequence). Written as DNA, the CDR3 is TGTGCCAGCAGCATGGGACTAGCGGGGTACAATGAGCAGTTCTTC. Protein product: CASSMGLAGYNEQFF.

There are many counts of this clonotype. The gene calls are TRBV11-2 and TRBJ2-5; no clear D gene. Trimming took off 3 bases at V and 1 base at J, with 9 bases between the two ends. In germline, CDR1 is SGHAT, CDR2 FQNNGV. CDR3 length: 14 residues. CDR3 region: CASSLGRVQETQYF. In DNA, the CDR3 is TGTGCCAGCAGCTTGGGTCGGGTCCAAGAGACCCAGTACTTC.

This clonotype showed up just a few times. This sequence joins TRBV7-8 and TRBJ2-5; 11 bases are a match to TRBD2. The CDR3 contains 17 residues. The trim removed 4 bases at V and 2 bases at J, leaving 9 bases unmatched. The V gene's germline CDR1 is SGHVS and CDR2 FQNEAQ. The CDR3 DNA sequence: TGTGCCAGCAGCTCCACCCCTAGCGGGGGGTTGCAAGAGACCCAGTACTTC. It translates to CASSSTPSGGLQETQYF. The full variable domain, completed using reference TRBV7-8 and TRBJ2-5, is GAGVSQSPRYKVAKRGQDVALRCDPISGHVSLFWYQQALGQGPEFLTYFQNEAQLDKSGLPSDRFFAERPEGSVSTLKIQRTQQEDSAVYLCASSSTPSGGLQETQYFGPGTRLLVL.

A few counts support this clonotype. This rearrangement joins TRBV4-3 to TRBJ1-2; D is undetermined. The ends were cut back, 1 base at V and 2 bases at J, with 8 bases in the middle. CDR3 size: 14 residues. Germline values: CDR1 LGHNA, CDR2 YSLEER. DNA of the CDR3: TGCGCCAGCAGCCAAGTGGGCAGGAACTATGGCTACACCTTC. Translation: CASSQVGRNYGYTF.

At least ten counts were recorded for this clonotype. This rearrangement joins TRBV27 to TRBJ1-1; TRBD1 matches 9 bases. After removal of 0 bases from V and 5 bases from J, the junction contained 10 bases not matched to a gene. The CDR3 runs 17 residues. The germline V gene encodes CDR1 MNHEY and CDR2 SMNVEV (reference sequence). The CDR3, as DNA: TGTGCCAGCAGTTTATCCACAGGGGGCGCAGGCTGGACTGAAGCTTTCTTT. Its translation is CASSLSTGGAGWTEAFF.

V and J are TRBV11-1 and TRBJ2-1, with 13 bases aligning to TRBD2. The CDR3 runs to 21 residues. J lost 6 bases, V lost 4 bases, and 21 bases had no gene match. CDR1 is SGHAT and CDR2 is FQDESV in the germline V gene (reference sequence). This CDR3 reads CASSSLGDSPGTSGTGNEQFF. In DNA, the CDR3 is TGTGCCAGCAGCTCCTTAGGGGACAGTCCCGGGACTAGCGGGACTGGCAATGAGCAGTTCTTC.

In nucleotides, the CDR3 is TGTGCCAGCAGCTCAGCGCTCGGGACTAGCGGAAACACCGGGGAGCTGTTTTTT. Translated, it gives CASSSALGTSGNTGELFF. The chain is built from TRBV7-6 and TRBJ2-2, with TRBD2 matching 11 bases. The CDR3 consists of 18 residues. Germline trimming cut 4 bases from V and 2 bases from J; bases unmatched to any gene: 9. Germline CDR1 reads SGHVS; CDR2 reads FNYEAQ.

There are a few counts of this clonotype. The chain has TRBV27 and TRBJ1-4; D is possibly TRBD1 (5 bases). The CDR3 sequence is 16 residues long. Trimming took 7 bases from V and 2 from J, leaving 17 bases between them. Germline V gene lookup returns CDR1 MNHEY and CDR2 SMNVEV (reference sequence). The CDR3 region is CASNSGDGRTNEKLFF. The CDR3 DNA reads TGTGCCAGCAACTCCGGGGACGGTCGGACTAATGAAAAACTGTTTTTT.